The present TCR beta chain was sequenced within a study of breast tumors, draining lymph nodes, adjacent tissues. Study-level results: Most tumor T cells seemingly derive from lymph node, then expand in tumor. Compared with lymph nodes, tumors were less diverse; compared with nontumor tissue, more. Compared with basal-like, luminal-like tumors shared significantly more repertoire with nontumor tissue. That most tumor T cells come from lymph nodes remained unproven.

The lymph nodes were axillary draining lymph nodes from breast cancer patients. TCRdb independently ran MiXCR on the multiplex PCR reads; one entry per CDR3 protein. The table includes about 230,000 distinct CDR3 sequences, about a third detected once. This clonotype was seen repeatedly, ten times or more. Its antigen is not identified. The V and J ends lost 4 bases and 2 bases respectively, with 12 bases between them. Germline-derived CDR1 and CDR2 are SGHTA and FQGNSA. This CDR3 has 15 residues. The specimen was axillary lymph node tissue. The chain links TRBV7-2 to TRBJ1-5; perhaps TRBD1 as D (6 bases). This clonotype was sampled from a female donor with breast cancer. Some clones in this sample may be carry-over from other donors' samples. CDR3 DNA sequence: TGTGCCAGCAGCTGGAAACAGGGAGGCAATCAGCCCCAGCATTTT. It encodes CASSWKQGGNQPQHF. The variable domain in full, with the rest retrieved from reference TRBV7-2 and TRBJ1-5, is GAGVSQSPSNKVTEKGKDVELRCDPISGHTALYWYRQSLGQGLEFLIYFQGNSAPDKSGLPSDRFSAERTGGSVSTLTIQRTQQEDSAVYLCASSWKQGGNQPQHFGDGTRLSIL.